These T cell receptor beta chains were read from a single sample in a study of T cells in Graves' hyperthyroidism and ophthalmopathy. TCRdb reprocessed the multiplex PCR reads via MiXCR and lists one record per CDR3 protein. The sample has 550,000 to 600,000 distinct CDR3 sequences; more than 45% are singletons. Source material: peripheral blood or thyroid tissue (not recorded which). These TCRs come from an adult woman with Graves' disease, either hyperthyroidism or ophthalmopathy (not recorded which). Both conserved end residues are part of each CDR3. Fields, in order: J gene, clone size, D gene, V gene, CDR3 protein, CDR3 DNA. A D gene is named only where the DNA matches it firmly. Rows give clone size only sometimes, using once, few, many, or a class for an expanded clone.

TRBJ1-6,many,.,TRBV7-9,CASSFREASPLHF,TGTGCCAGCAGCTTCAGGGAGGCTTCACCCCTCCACTTT
TRBJ1-5,few,.,TRBV5-1,CASSLWGESNQPQHF,TGCGCCAGCAGCTTGTGGGGCGAATCCAATCAGCCCCAGCATTTT
TRBJ2-7,many,.,TRBV7-9,CASSPPGRPSYEQYF,TGTGCCAGCAGCCCCCCGGGACGGCCCTCCTACGAGCAGTACTTC
TRBJ2-5,few,.,TRBV29-1,CSVTGAGETQYF,TGCAGCGTCACAGGGGCGGGGGAGACCCAGTACTTC
TRBJ1-4,.,.,TRBV29-1,CSVGPGGEKLFF,TGCAGCGTTGGTCCGGGAGGGGAAAAACTGTTTTTT
TRBJ1-5,.,TRBD1,TRBV20-1,CSAGDRGRGNQPQHF,TGCAGTGCTGGAGACAGGGGAAGAGGCAATCAGCCCCAGCATTTT
TRBJ1-1,few,TRBD1,TRBV6-1,CASTIDRGDTEAFF,TGTGCCAGCACCATTGACAGGGGTGACACTGAAGCTTTCTTT
TRBJ2-7,.,.,TRBV9,CASSVGEYEQYF,TGTGCCAGCAGCGTGGGGGAGTACGAGCAGTACTTC
TRBJ2-2,once,.,TRBV6-5,CASSLPSSAGELFF,TGTGCCAGCAGTCTTCCTAGTTCGGCCGGGGAGCTGTTTTTT
TRBJ1-5,many,TRBD1,TRBV19,CASTMGTGAAGQPQHF,TGTGCCAGTACCATGGGGACAGGGGCCGCGGGCCAGCCCCAGCATTTT
TRBJ2-7,many,TRBD1,TRBV6-5,CASSYLPGTGTYEQYF,TGTGCCAGCAGTTACCTCCCCGGGACAGGGACCTACGAGCAGTACTTC
TRBJ2-7,.,.,TRBV7-8,CASRTTGAYEQYF,TGTGCCAGCAGAACGACGGGGGCCTACGAGCAGTACTTC
TRBJ2-5,many,.,TRBV28,CASRPDFEETQYF,TGTGCCAGCAGACCGGACTTTGAAGAGACCCAGTACTTC
TRBJ2-3,.,.,TRBV28,CASSHKPVRPDTQYF,TGTGCCAGCAGTCACAAACCCGTGAGGCCAGATACGCAGTATTTT
TRBJ2-7,.,.,TRBV7-2,CASSATPRSYEQYF,TGTGCCAGCAGTGCTACCCCGAGGTCCTACGAGCAGTACTTC
TRBJ1-2,once,.,TRBV7-3,CASSLRRGSYGYTF,TGTGCCAGCAGCTTACGACGGGGCAGCTATGGCTACACCTTC
TRBJ1-6,.,.,TRBV2,CASSARLTGNYNSPLHF,TGTGCCAGCAGTGCGAGACTTACAGGGAACTATAATTCACCCCTCCACTTT